One sample yielded the 2 T cell receptor beta chains listed below, sequenced in a study of blood T cell repertoires in COVID-19. Generated by immunoSEQ multiplex PCR, the TCRdb table keeps only in-frame clones and is missing some. The data show some 190,000 clones, with approximately 85% seen just once and about 3.3% held by the top ten. Sequenced sample: peripheral blood. These receptors all stem from a man between 60 and 75 years old with acute or convalescent COVID-19.

The chain links TRBV7-8 to TRBJ2-1; TRBD2 matches at 10 bases. The CDR3 spans 14 residues. The germline V gene encodes CDR1 SGHVS and CDR2 FQNEAQ. The ends lost 5 bases at V and 14 bases at J; junction bases unmatched: 12. The CDR3 reads CASSPTGPSGSKFF. The CDR3 DNA reads TGTGCCAGCAGCCCTACCGGTCCTAGCGGGAGCAAGTTCTTC.

The chain carries TRBV12-3 or TRBV12-4 and TRBJ1-3; D may be TRBD1 (5 bases). Trimming removed 6 bases at V and 4 bases at J, with 10 bases between. This CDR3 spans 13 amino acids. Written as DNA, the CDR3 is TGTGCCAGCAGCTCGGACAAAGGAAACACCATATATTTT. This gives the protein CASSSDKGNTIYF.